The 22 T cell receptor beta chains below all came from one sample that was sequenced in a study of graft-versus-host responses after intestinal transplantation. These receptors lack a known antigen. Here immunoSEQ multiplex PCR was the method, and the copy in TCRdb shows in-frame clones only, minus some. The profile shows tens of thousands of clones, approximately 94% of them singletons. The sequenced sample was unstimulated CD4+ T cells sorted from spleen or lymph node cells, obtained before transplant. These receptors were obtained from a human donor who was the organ donor for an intestinal transplant.

The V and J genes are TRBV7-2 and TRBJ2-5, with a weak D call TRBD1 (6 bases). V lost 0 bases and J lost 3, with 8 bases in between. CDR1 is SGHTA and CDR2 is FQGNSA in the germline V gene. CDR3 length: 14 amino acids. CDR3 bases: TGTGCCAGCAGCTTAGCGCACAGGGAAGAGACCCAGTACTTC. Amino acid sequence: CASSLAHREETQYF.

As to this clone: Other nucleotide sequences in the sample specify the same CDR3. The gene calls are TRBV9 and TRBJ2-2; a possible D gene is TRBD2 (7 bases). The CDR3 runs to 16 residues. The V gene's germline CDR1 is SGDLS and CDR2 YYNGEE. The V end lost 3 bases, the J end lost 5 bases, and 17 bases lay between the germline ends. CDR3 nucleotide sequence: TGTGCCAGCAGCGGGGGGGGGACACCTATTACCGGGGAGCTGTTTTTT. It codes for CASSGGGTPITGELFF.

The chain employs TRBV5-1 and TRBJ2-5; no reliable D call. CDR1 and CDR2 (germline): SGHRS, YFSETQ. V lost 3 bases, J lost 5 bases, and 17 bases lay in between. The CDR3 contains 15 residues. The CDR3 here is CASSSTTRPWETQYF. Written as DNA, the CDR3 is TGCGCCAGCAGCTCCACCACTCGACCCTGGGAGACCCAGTACTTC.

V gene TRBV19 combines with J gene TRBJ2-1, with 8 nucleotides matching TRBD2. The CDR3 spans 16 residues. Germline CDR1 reads LNHDA; CDR2 reads SQIVND (reference sequence). With 6 bases clipped from V and 0 bases from J, the junction kept 7 bases outside the gene matches. The CDR3: CASRAQRESSYNEQFF. CDR3 bases: TGTGCCAGTAGAGCACAGCGGGAGAGCTCCTACAATGAGCAGTTCTTC.

A remark on this clone: Within the sample, other DNA sequences also encode this same CDR3. The chain uses TRBV18 and TRBJ1-5; D may be TRBD1 (5 bases). V shed 3 bases and J shed 2 bases, with 8 bases lying between them. From germline, CDR1 is KGHSH and CDR2 LQKENI. CDR3 length equals 14 residues. The CDR3 DNA reads as TGTGCCAGCTCACCCGGACAAGGCAATCAGCCCCAGCATTTT. This translates into CASSPGQGNQPQHF. Together with reference TRBV18 and TRBJ1-5, the CDR3 gives the full variable domain: NAGVMQNPRHLVRRRGQEARLRCSPMKGHSHVYWYRQLPEEGLKFMVYLQKENIIDESGMPKERFSAEFPKEGPSILRIQQVVRGDSAAYFCASSPGQGNQPQHFGDGTRLSIL.

The sample holds one count of this clone. The rearrangement links TRBV29-1 to TRBJ1-1; TRBD1 agrees at 9 bases. The junction had 15 bases not matched to a gene; V was cut back by 4 bases and J by 0 bases. This CDR3 comprises 18 residues. Germline assignment: CDR1 SQVTM and CDR2 ANQGSEA. CDR3 nucleotide sequence: TGCAGCGTTGGGGCCGGAAGGTGGACAGGGGTCATGAACACTGAAGCTTTCTTT. Protein product: CSVGAGRWTGVMNTEAFF.

The rearrangement uses TRBV18 and TRBJ1-1, with a weak D call TRBD1 (5 bases). Germline V gene sequence: CDR1 KGHSH, CDR2 LQKENI. This CDR3 is 13 amino acids long. V shed 3 bases and J shed 5 bases, with 10 bases lying between them. The CDR3 coding sequence is TGTGCCAGCTCACCGCTGGGGGGGACTGAAGCTTTCTTT. Translated, it gives CASSPLGGTEAFF. Full variable domain (missing parts from reference TRBV18 and TRBJ1-1): NAGVMQNPRHLVRRRGQEARLRCSPMKGHSHVYWYRQLPEEGLKFMVYLQKENIIDESGMPKERFSAEFPKEGPSILRIQQVVRGDSAAYFCASSPLGGTEAFFGQGTRLTVV.

V and J are TRBV5-1 and TRBJ1-4; 7 bases line up with TRBD1. This CDR3 is 16 amino acids long. Germline assignment: CDR1 SGHRS and CDR2 YFSETQ. V dropped 4 bases and J dropped 5; count of bases not matched to a gene: 11. The CDR3 sequence is CASSTRRQGGNEKLFF. The CDR3 nucleotides are TGCGCCAGCAGCACCCGCCGACAGGGAGGGAATGAAAAACTGTTTTTT. Full variable domain (missing parts from reference TRBV5-1 and TRBJ1-4): KAGVTQTPRYLIKTRGQQVTLSCSPISGHRSVSWYQQTPGQGLQFLFEYFSETQRNKGNFPGRFSGRQFSNSRSEMNVSTLELGDSALYLCASSTRRQGGNEKLFFGSGTQLSVL.

The rearrangement joins TRBV7-9 to TRBJ1-4; D remains unclear. CDR1 is SEHNR, CDR2 FQNEAQ, per germline (reference sequence). The CDR3 covers 12 residues. V was cut by 5 bases and J by 7 bases, with 8 bases left in between. CDR3: CASSPTTEKLFF. The CDR3 DNA reads TGTGCCAGCAGCCCAACAACTGAAAAACTGTTTTTT.

The genes are TRBV12-5 and TRBJ2-1, with TRBD2 matching over 11 bases. Trimming cost V 5 bases and J 4 bases; bases outside gene matches: 7. The length of the CDR3 is 16 residues. CDR1 LGHNT and CDR2 FRNRAP come from the germline V gene. CDR3 coding DNA: TGTGCTAGTGGTGCCAAGACTAGCGGGAATTACAATGAGCAGTTCTTC. This translates into CASGAKTSGNYNEQFF.

The chain uses TRBV29-1 and TRBJ1-1, with 8 positions matching TRBD1. Germline CDR1 is SQVTM and CDR2 is ANQGSEA. V lost 6 bases to trimming and J lost 4 bases; unmatched junction nucleotides: 1. The CDR3 has 11 residues. CDR3 bases: TGCAGCGTGACAGGGGCCACTGAAGCTTTCTTT. As protein: CSVTGATEAFF.

This chain uses TRBV6-5 with TRBJ2-3; maybe TRBD1 (5 bases). V was shortened by 2 bases and J by 1 base, with 10 bases between the two germline ends. CDR1 and CDR2 from the germline V gene are MNHEY and SVGAGI. The CDR3 runs to 15 residues. The CDR3 DNA is TGTGCCAGCAGTTACAAGGGGCAGGGCACAGATACGCAGTATTTT. Translating gives CASSYKGQGTDTQYF.

This clone came up once. The chain uses TRBV2 and TRBJ2-7; D is unresolved. The CDR3 is 12 amino acids. CDR1 and CDR2 from the germline V gene are SNHLY and FYNNEI. V gave up 6 bases and J gave up 3 bases, with 9 bases separating them. The CDR3 sequence is CASRPDGYEQYF. The CDR3 DNA sequence: TGTGCCAGCAGACCGGACGGCTACGAGCAGTACTTC.

The chain has TRBV11-3 and TRBJ2-7; perhaps TRBD1 as D (6 bases). V dropped 5 bases and J dropped 4 bases, with 24 bases sitting between them. The CDR3 covers 17 residues. CDR1 is SGHNT and CDR2 is YENEEA in the germline V gene. The CDR3 DNA sequence: TGTGCCAGCAGCACCACAGGGTTATTTCCAAGGCGGTACGAGCAGTACTTC. Its protein is CASSTTGLFPRRYEQYF. The full variable domain, with the rest looked up from reference TRBV11-3 and TRBJ2-7, is EAGVVQSPRYKIIEKKQPVAFWCNPISGHNTLYWYLQNLGQGPELLIRYENEEAVDDSQLPKDRFSAERLKGVDSTLKIQPAELGDSAVYLCASSTTGLFPRRYEQYFGPGTRLTVT.

This clone is a singleton in its sample. The chain has TRBV7-5 and TRBJ1-5. TRBV7-5 is described as a pseudogene. This CDR3 is 18 amino acids long. The CDR3 DNA is TGTGTCAGAAGCTTAGCGGGCAGGACGGACTATAGCAATCAGCCCCAGCATTTT. It is translated as CVRSLAGRTDYSNQPQHF.

In its sample, this clone was seen once. The chain recombines TRBV11-1 with TRBJ1-5; a possible D gene is TRBD1 (6 bases). CDR1 is SGHAT and CDR2 is FQDESV in the germline V gene (reference sequence). The V and J ends lost 5 bases and 7 bases respectively, with 12 bases between them. The CDR3 spans 13 residues. Here the CDR3 DNA reads TGTGCCAGCAGCCGGGGGCTAAAACAGCCCCAGCATTTT. Amino acid sequence: CASSRGLKQPQHF.

This chain connects TRBV10-1 to TRBJ2-1; D possibly matches TRBD1 or TRBD2 (5 bases each). Trimming shortened V by 0 bases and J by 1 base, and 7 bases separated the two germline ends. Germline V lookup: CDR1 WNHNN, CDR2 SYGVQD (reference sequence). CDR3 size: 15 residues. The DNA for the CDR3 is TGCGCCAGCAGTGAGTCGAGGGGATCCTACAATGAGCAGTTCTTC. It is translated as CASSESRGSYNEQFF.

The chain has TRBV5-6 and TRBJ2-1, with 7 bases fitting TRBD1. This CDR3 comprises 15 residues. CDR1 and CDR2 from the germline V gene are SGHDT and YYEEEE. V shed 4 bases and J 4 bases; nucleotides not matched to a gene: 8. The CDR3 DNA reads as TGTGCCAGCAGCCACAGGGGTTGGGGTTACAATGAGCAGTTCTTC. Protein sequence: CASSHRGWGYNEQFF.

The V and J genes are TRBV27 and TRBJ1-1, with D tentatively TRBD1 (6 bases). CDR1 MNHEY and CDR2 SMNVEV come from the germline V gene (reference sequence). The germline V and J ends were trimmed by 4 bases and 7 bases, with 16 bases remaining between them. The CDR3 runs to 14 residues. CDR3 coding DNA: TGTGCCAGCAGTTATCTGGACAGAAAGAATGAAGCTTTCTTT. This sequence encodes CASSYLDRKNEAFF.

The DNA of the CDR3 is TGTGCCAGCAGCTTGGCCAGCGACCGTCGTAGCTTCTATGGCTACACCTTC. Protein sequence: CASSLASDRRSFYGYTF. The chain combines TRBV5-4 with TRBJ1-2; D call uncertain. The CDR3 is 17 residues long. The germline gives CDR1 SGHNT, CDR2 YYREEE (reference sequence). The V and J ends lost 0 bases and 4 bases respectively, with 19 bases between them.

The CDR3 here is CASGLVRPGEVEQYF. CDR3 nucleotides: TGTGCTAGTGGTTTGGTACGCCCAGGGGAGGTCGAGCAGTACTTC. The V gene is TRBV12-5, the J gene TRBJ2-7, with D perhaps TRBD1 or TRBD2 (6 bases each). With 0 bases removed from V and 6 bases from J, the gap between germline ends came to 15 bases. Per the germline V gene, CDR1 is LGHNT and CDR2 is FRNRAP. The CDR3 contains 15 residues.

In DNA form, the CDR3 reads TGTGCCAGCAGCTTGCGGGGACTAGCGGGGCGCACAGATACGCAGTATTTT. It yields the protein CASSLRGLAGRTDTQYF. The J gene is TRBJ2-3, the V gene TRBV5-4; the match to TRBD2 covers 13 bases. V lost 1 base, J lost 1 base, and 3 bases stayed unmatched. Germline-derived CDR1 and CDR2 are SGHNT and YYREEE (reference sequence). The CDR3 is made up of 17 amino acids.